A single sample is the source of the 22 T cell receptor gamma chains below, sequenced in a study of γδ T cells in repeated Plasmodium falciparum infection. TCRdb re-identified clones in the multiplex PCR reads via CATT. The data hold around 24,000 gamma-chain clones, with less than 3.5% observed a single time. Vgamma9/Vdelta2+ and Vdelta2-negative gammadelta T cells were flow-sorted from PBMC for bulk sequencing. The sample consisted of gamma-delta T cells from blood. The receptors here all came from a pool of human donors (malaria-infected and uninfected, not separated).

This clone has a count of ten or more. This DNA's translation and the protein TCRdb lists, from a much larger clone, do not match at residue 6, likely due to a read error; the protein shown is translated from the DNA. The chain uses TRGV5 and TRGJP2. As TCRdb names no J gene, one was assigned here on the basis of a DNA match to germline. Trimming cost V 2 bases and J 10 bases; bases outside gene matches: 16. The CDR3 has 16 amino acids. CDR1 is VINAFY, CDR2 YDVSNSKD, per germline. CDR3 nucleotide sequence: TGTGCCACCTGGGACAAGCTTAGTCGTAGGATTTGGATCAAGACGTTT. Its translation is CATWDKLSRRIWIKTF.

This clone was seen repeatedly, ten times or more. The TCRdb record carries a much larger clone's protein, which differs from this DNA's translation at residue 3; a read error is the likely cause, and the protein listed here is the DNA translation. This chain joins TRGV9 and TRGJ1 or TRGJ2. As TCRdb names no J gene, one was assigned here on the basis of a DNA match to germline. CDR3 length equals 13 residues. Germline V lookup: CDR1 GITISATS, CDR2 ISYDGTV (reference sequence). In nucleotides, the CDR3 is TGTGCCTCGTGGGAGCCGATTTATTATAAGAAACTCTTT. It translates to CASWEPIYYKKLF.

Ten or more counts support this clone. This chain connects TRGV9 to TRGJ1 or TRGJ2. With 10 bases clipped from V and 5 bases from J, the junction kept 8 bases outside the gene matches. CDR1 and CDR2 (germline): GITISATS, ISYDGTV (reference sequence). The CDR3 covers 11 residues. The CDR3 loop reads CAFLPHYKKLF. CDR3 coding DNA: TGTGCCTTCCTTCCCCATTATAAGAAACTCTTT.

This clone was picked up many times. TCRdb records a much larger clone's protein for this DNA, with a difference at residue 4 that likely arises from a read error; the protein given is the translation of the DNA. This rearrangement joins TRGV2 to TRGJ1 or TRGJ2. The J gene is not listed in TCRdb, so it was assigned here from a DNA match to germline. CDR1 and CDR2 (germline): EGSNGY, YDSYNSKV. CDR3 length: 16 residues. The CDR3 sequence is CATRDGIRSNYYKKLF. CDR3 DNA: TGTGCCACCCGGGACGGTATACGTTCGAATTATTATAAGAAACTCTTT.

This clone has ten or more counts. The chain carries TRGV9 and TRGJP2. Per the germline V gene, CDR1 is GITISATS and CDR2 is ISYDGTV (reference sequence). CDR3 length: 14 amino acids. J gave up 7 bases and V 0 bases, and 5 bases lay outside the gene matches. The CDR3 region is CALWEVPTDWIKTF. Written as DNA, the CDR3 is TGTGCCTTGTGGGAGGTGCCCACTGATTGGATCAAGACGTTT.

This clone has ten or more counts. This chain joins TRGV9 and TRGJ1 or TRGJ2. V lost 0 bases and J lost 2; bases outside the gene matches: 7. The CDR3 is 15 amino acids. Germline CDR1 and CDR2: GITISATS and ISYDGTV (reference sequence). The CDR3 region is CALWEVPFYYYKKLF. The CDR3 nucleotides are TGTGCCTTGTGGGAGGTGCCCTTCTATTATTATAAGAAACTCTTT.

Ten or more counts support this clone. The chain combines TRGV2 with TRGJP2. The CDR3 runs to 15 residues. Unmatched junction bases numbered 9, after V lost 3 bases and J lost 5 bases. Germline assignment: CDR1 EGSNGY and CDR2 YDSYNSKV. CDR3 amino acids: CATWDRRESDWIKTF. DNA of the CDR3: TGTGCCACCTGGGACCGACGTGAGAGTGATTGGATCAAGACGTTT.

On this clone: This sequence is one base from a far larger clone and is likely a read error. No DNA is shown, since the ends of the CDR3 on it are uncertain; the CDR3 is the one TCRdb lists. Additional DNA sequences in this sample encode the identical CDR3. The V gene call reads TRGV9; no J gene was called. Looked up from germline, CDR1 is GITISATS and CDR2 is ISYDGTV (reference sequence). The CDR3 is 33 amino acids long, termini counted. CDR3: CALWEVQTIIIRNSLAVEQHLLSQVSIGRIQHF.

Comments on this clone: TCRdb pairs this DNA with a much larger clone's protein that differs at residue 9, likely a read error; the protein shown was translated from the DNA. This chain joins TRGV9 and TRGJ1 or TRGJ2. The J gene was not available in TCRdb and was assigned here by matching the DNA to germline segments. V lost 1 base, J lost 2 bases, and 8 bases stayed unmatched. Germline assignment: CDR1 GITISATS and CDR2 ISYDGTV (reference sequence). CDR3 length equals 15 residues. The CDR3 DNA follows: TGTGCCTTGTGGGAGGTCTCCAGGGATTATTATAAGAAACTCTTT. Protein sequence: CALWEVSRDYYKKLF.

This clone is termed medium-sized. The same CDR3 arises from other DNA sequences in this sample as well. The CDR3 DNA reads TGTGCCTTGTGGACACAAGAGTTGGGCAAAAAAATCAAGGTATTT. Translation: CALWTQELGKKIKVF. The chain links TRGV9 to TRGJP. Germline assignment: CDR1 GITISATS and CDR2 ISYDGTV (reference sequence). The J segment lost 4 bases and the V segment lost 6 bases, leaving 3 bases of the junction unmatched. This CDR3 spans 15 amino acids.

This clone appeared many times. The chain couples TRGV9 to TRGJP. The CDR3 runs to 20 residues. V lost 3 bases to trimming and J lost 7 bases; unmatched junction nucleotides: 18. CDR1 and CDR2 from the germline V gene are GITISATS and ISYDGTV (reference sequence). Written as DNA, the CDR3 is TGTGCCTTGTGGGAGACGACGGGTGGGGGAGGCGAGTTGGGCAAAAAAATCAAGGTATTT. Encoded protein: CALWETTGGGGELGKKIKVF.

There are many counts of this clone. TCRdb's protein for this DNA is that of a much larger clone and differs from the translation at residue 9, likely a read error; the protein shown is the DNA translation. The same CDR3 arises from other DNA sequences in this sample as well. The J segment was not called; the V segment is TRGV9. The CDR3 extends over 11 amino acids. CDR1 GITISATS and CDR2 ISYDGTV come from the germline V gene (reference sequence). The chain's CDR3 is CALWEVRKELF. The CDR3 DNA reads as TGTGCCTTGTGGGAGGTGCGAAAGGAACTCTTT.

The rearrangement uses TRGV5 and TRGJ1 or TRGJ2. TCRdb lists no J gene, so it was determined here by aligning the DNA to germline. After removal of 0 bases from V and 12 bases from J, the junction contained 14 bases not matched to a gene. This CDR3 spans 14 amino acids. Per germline, CDR1 VINAFY and CDR2 YDVSNSKD. The CDR3 spells CATWDRLQNGRKLF. The CDR3 DNA sequence: TGTGCCACCTGGGACAGGCTACAAAACGGGAGGAAACTCTTT.

This clone was seen a handful of times. This sequence is one base from a far larger clone and is likely a read error. Other DNA sequences within the sample encode an identical CDR3. The J gene is TRGJ1 or TRGJ2, the V gene TRGV9. Germline lookup yields CDR1 GITISATS and CDR2 ISYDGTV (reference sequence). The CDR3 contains 13 residues. CDR3 DNA: TGTGCCCTGTGGGAGGTGCAGAGGTATAAGAAACTCTTT. Translated, it gives CALWEVQRYKKLF.

At least ten counts were recorded for this clone. This chain joins TRGV3 and TRGJ1 or TRGJ2. Unmatched junction bases numbered 6, after V lost 0 bases and J lost 4 bases. The CDR3 is 14 amino acids. Germline-derived CDR1 and CDR2 are VTNTFY and YDVSTARD (reference sequence). CDR3 amino acids: CATWDRPQYYKKLF. CDR3 coding DNA: TGTGCCACCTGGGACAGGCCCCAGTATTATAAGAAACTCTTT.

This clone occurred many times. One base separates it from a far larger clone, so it is likely a read error. Other DNA sequences in this specimen translate into the identical CDR3. V gene assignment gives TRGV4, but the J gene was left uncalled. Germline CDR1 is EGSTGY and CDR2 is YDSYTSSV. The CDR3 is 11 amino acids. CDR3 coding DNA: TGTGCCACCTGGGATGCGCGAGTTGGAGTCTTT. Its protein is CATWDARVGVF.

This clone appeared a few times. Translating this DNA gives a protein that differs at residue 9 from the TCRdb one, which belongs to a much larger clone; a read error is likely, and the protein shown is this translation. The V and J genes are TRGV9 and TRGJ1 or TRGJ2. No J segment appears in TCRdb, so it was assigned here by matching the sequence to germline. Trimming removed 2 bases from V and 5 bases from J; junction bases left unmatched: 9. Germline CDR1 and CDR2: GITISATS and ISYDGTV (reference sequence). This CDR3 is 14 amino acids long. The CDR3 coding sequence is TGTGCCTTGTGGGAGGCGTCCCCTCATTATAAGAAACTCTTT. It yields the protein CALWEASPHYKKLF.

This clone was observed many times. This DNA translates differently at residue 15 from the TCRdb protein, which is that of a much larger clone; a read error is likely, and the protein shown is the DNA's own translation. The rearrangement joins TRGV9 to TRGJP. The CDR3 length is 17 residues. Germline V gene lookup returns CDR1 GITISATS and CDR2 ISYDGTV (reference sequence). CDR3: CALWEVHGELGKKIRVF. The CDR3 nucleotides are TGTGCCTTGTGGGAGGTGCACGGAGAGTTGGGCAAAAAAATCAGGGTATTT.

This clone has more than one count but fewer than ten. This likely stems from a read error, as it lies one base from a far larger clone. The V call is TRGV9, the J call TRGJP. The J gene was not available in TCRdb and was assigned here by matching the DNA to germline segments. Per germline, CDR1 GITISATS and CDR2 ISYDGTV (reference sequence). This CDR3 has 14 amino acids. CDR3: CASQKELGKKIKVF. In DNA form, the CDR3 reads TGTGCCTCCCAGAAGGAGTTGGGCAAAAAGATCAAGGTATTT.

This clone has just a few counts. A far larger clone is off by one base, so a read error is likely. Different DNA sequences within this sample yield the same CDR3. The chain is built from TRGV9 and TRGJ1 or TRGJ2. No J segment appears in TCRdb, so it was assigned here by matching the sequence to germline. CDR3 length equals 13 residues. Looked up from germline, CDR1 is GITISATS and CDR2 is ISYDGTV (reference sequence). The CDR3 nucleotides read TGTGCCCTGTGGGAGGTGCTGTTTTATAAGAAACTCTTT. The encoded protein is CALWEVLFYKKLF.

This clone turned up a few times. This DNA's translation and the protein TCRdb lists, from a much larger clone, do not match at residue 20, likely due to a read error; the protein shown is translated from the DNA. The CDR3 DNA reads as TGTGCCTTGTGGGAGGTCGCCCTAGGGCGGAGGGGGTATACCACTGGTTGGTTCAAGGTATTT. The encoded protein is CALWEVALGRRGYTTGWFKVF. The V call is TRGV9, the J call TRGJP. The J gene, not given by TCRdb, was assigned here from a germline match of the nucleotide sequence. Per germline, CDR1 GITISATS and CDR2 ISYDGTV (reference sequence). V lost 1 base to trimming and J lost 23 bases; unmatched junction nucleotides: 35. The CDR3 has 21 residues.

This clone showed up many times. Given a far larger clone just one base away, this is likely a sequencing read error. Different DNA sequences within this sample yield the same CDR3. The chain carries TRGV9 and TRGJ1 or TRGJ2. Germline values: CDR1 GITISATS, CDR2 ISYDGTV (reference sequence). The CDR3 is 14 residues long. CDR3 nucleotides: TGTGCCCTGTGGGAGGCCCGTACGGTTTATAAGAAACTCTTT. This gives the protein CALWEARTVYKKLF.